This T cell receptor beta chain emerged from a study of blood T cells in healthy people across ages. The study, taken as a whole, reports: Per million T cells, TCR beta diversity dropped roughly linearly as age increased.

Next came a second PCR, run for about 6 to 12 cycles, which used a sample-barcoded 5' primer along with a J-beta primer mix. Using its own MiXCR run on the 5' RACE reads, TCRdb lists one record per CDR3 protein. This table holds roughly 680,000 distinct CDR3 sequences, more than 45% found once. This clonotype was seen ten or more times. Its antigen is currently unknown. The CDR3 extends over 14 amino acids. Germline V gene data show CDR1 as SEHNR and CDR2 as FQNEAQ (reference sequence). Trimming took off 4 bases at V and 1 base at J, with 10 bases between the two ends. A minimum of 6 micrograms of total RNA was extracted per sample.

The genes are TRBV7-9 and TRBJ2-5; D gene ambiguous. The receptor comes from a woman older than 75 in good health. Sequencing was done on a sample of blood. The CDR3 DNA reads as TGTGCCAGCAGCTACTGGACGCTCCAAGAGACCCAGTACTTC. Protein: CASSYWTLQETQYF.